This record looks at one T cell receptor (beta chain) sequence and its context. The entry originates in a study of early T cells in non-severe SARS-CoV-2 infection. At the level of the study: Sequencing of bulk RNA from unsorted whole blood was done, without chain pairing.

Attachment of unique molecular identifiers was made to individual cDNA molecules. TCRdb processed the 5' RACE reads anew with MiXCR; each CDR3 protein has one entry. Altogether around 82,000 distinct CDR3 sequences are present, roughly 15% being singletons, with the ten largest covering around 0.5%. Germline V lookup: CDR1 SGHTA, CDR2 FQGTGA. Trimming took off 0 bases at V and 15 bases at J, with 15 bases between the two ends. The CDR3 is 13 amino acids. The rearrangement links TRBV7-3 to TRBJ2-1; weak D call: TRBD2 (5 bases). The sequence was obtained from an adult who was a healthcare worker with PCR-confirmed SARS-CoV-2 infection or an uninfected control (not recorded which). The sample comprised whole blood. For the CDR3, the DNA is TGTGCCAGCAGCTTAACCGCAGTCCGACTACTGTTCTTC. This sequence encodes CASSLTAVRLLFF.